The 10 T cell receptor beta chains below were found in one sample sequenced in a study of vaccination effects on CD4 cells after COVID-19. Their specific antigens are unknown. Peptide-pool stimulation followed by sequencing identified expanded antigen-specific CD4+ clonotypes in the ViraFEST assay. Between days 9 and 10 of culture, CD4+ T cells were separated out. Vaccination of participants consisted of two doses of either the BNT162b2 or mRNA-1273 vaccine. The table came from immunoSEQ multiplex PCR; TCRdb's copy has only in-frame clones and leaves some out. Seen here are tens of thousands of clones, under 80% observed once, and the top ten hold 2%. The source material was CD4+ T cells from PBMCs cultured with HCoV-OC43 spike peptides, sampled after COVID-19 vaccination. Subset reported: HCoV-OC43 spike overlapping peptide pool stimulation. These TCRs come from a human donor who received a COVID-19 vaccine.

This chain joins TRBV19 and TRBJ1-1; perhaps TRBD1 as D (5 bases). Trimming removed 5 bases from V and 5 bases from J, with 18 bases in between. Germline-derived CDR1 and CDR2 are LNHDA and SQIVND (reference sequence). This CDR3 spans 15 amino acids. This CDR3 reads CASSPTRDRLTEAFF. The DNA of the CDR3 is TGTGCCAGTAGTCCAACCCGAGACAGATTAACTGAAGCTTTCTTT.

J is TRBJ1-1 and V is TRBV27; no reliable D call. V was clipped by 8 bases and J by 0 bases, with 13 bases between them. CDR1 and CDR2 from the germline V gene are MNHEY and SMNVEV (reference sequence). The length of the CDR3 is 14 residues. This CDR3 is CASVLGSMNTEAFF. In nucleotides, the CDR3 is TGTGCCAGCGTATTAGGGAGCATGAACACTGAAGCTTTCTTT.

In DNA, the CDR3 is TGTGCCAGCACCACAGGGGTCGGCTACACCTTC. This sequence encodes CASTTGVGYTF. V and J are TRBV18 and TRBJ1-2; 7 bases are a match to TRBD1. J lost 8 bases, V lost 8 bases, and 5 bases had no gene match. The germline V gene encodes CDR1 KGHSH and CDR2 LQKENI. CDR3 length equals 11 residues.

CDR3 in DNA: TGTGCCAGCAGCAAAGTTTGGGTAGGGGCAGGGGAAAAACTGTTTTTT. Translated, it gives CASSKVWVGAGEKLFF. The chain is built from TRBV21-1 and TRBJ1-4; the tabulated D call, TRBD1, remains unverified against the DNA. TRBV21-1 corresponds to a pseudogene. The CDR3 is 16 residues long.

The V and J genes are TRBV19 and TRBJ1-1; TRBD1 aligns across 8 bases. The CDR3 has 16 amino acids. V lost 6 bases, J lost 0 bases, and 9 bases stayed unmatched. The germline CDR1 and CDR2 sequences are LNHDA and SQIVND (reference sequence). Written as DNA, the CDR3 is TGTGCCAGTAGCCGTAGGACAGGGAGACTGAACACTGAAGCTTTCTTT. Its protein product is CASSRRTGRLNTEAFF.

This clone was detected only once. CDR3 sequence: CASSFNRDRGGNQPQHF. The CDR3 bases are TGTGCCAGCAGTTTCAACCGGGACAGGGGGGGAAATCAGCCCCAGCATTTT. The genes are TRBV6-2 or TRBV6-3 and TRBJ1-5; 11 bases match TRBD1. This CDR3 region has 17 residues. V dropped 4 bases and J dropped 4; count of bases not matched to a gene: 9. Germline CDR1 reads MNHEY; CDR2 reads SVGEGT.

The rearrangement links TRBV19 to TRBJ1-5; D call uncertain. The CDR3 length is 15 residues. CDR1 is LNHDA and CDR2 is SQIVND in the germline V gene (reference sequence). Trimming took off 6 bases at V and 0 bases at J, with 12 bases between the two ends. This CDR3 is CASSSIANSNQPQHF. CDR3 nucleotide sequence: TGTGCCAGTAGCTCTATCGCGAATAGCAATCAGCCCCAGCATTTT.

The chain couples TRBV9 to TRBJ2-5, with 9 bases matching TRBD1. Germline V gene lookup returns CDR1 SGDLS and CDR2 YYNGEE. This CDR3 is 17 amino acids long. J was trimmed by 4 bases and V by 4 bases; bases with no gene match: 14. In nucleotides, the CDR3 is TGTGCCAGCAGCACTCGAGGGGGACAGGGATGGGGAGAGACCCAGTACTTC. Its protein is CASSTRGGQGWGETQYF.

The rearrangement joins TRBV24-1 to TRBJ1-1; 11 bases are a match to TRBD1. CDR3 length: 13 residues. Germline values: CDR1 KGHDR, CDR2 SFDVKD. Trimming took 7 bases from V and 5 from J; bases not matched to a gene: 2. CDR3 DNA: TGTGCCACCAGGGGGACAGGGGGGACTGAAGCTTTCTTT. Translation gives CATRGTGGTEAFF.

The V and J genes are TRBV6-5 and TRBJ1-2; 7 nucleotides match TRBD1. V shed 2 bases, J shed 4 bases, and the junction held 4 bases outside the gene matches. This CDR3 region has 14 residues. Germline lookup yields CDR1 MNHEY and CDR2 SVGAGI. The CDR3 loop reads CASSYLGQSYGYTF. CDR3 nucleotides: TGTGCCAGCAGTTACCTGGGACAGAGCTATGGCTACACCTTC.